The 17 T cell receptor beta chains below were found in one sample sequenced in a study of control samples from healthy donors and cancer patients (dated by TCRdb to the early 2020s). The library was generated by the immunoSEQ multiplex PCR assay. TCRdb provides this immuneACCESS table in a form limited to in-frame rearrangements. Some clones are lacking; in checked studies, under half of them reflect an unresolved V gene, and why the rest are absent is not known. This sample lists approximately 140,000 clones; roughly 89% were detected once. The ten largest clones take up approximately 7% of the sample. Sample: blood. These receptors all come from a man younger than 35 in good health.

The V and J genes are TRBV6-5 and TRBJ2-1, with no clear D. Deletions cut 0 bases from V and 10 bases from J, with 10 bases between. The CDR3 covers 13 residues. Per germline, CDR1 MNHEY and CDR2 SVGAGI. This chain's CDR3 is CASSYSNSYEQFF. The CDR3 DNA reads as TGTGCCAGCAGTTACTCGAACAGTTACGAGCAGTTCTTC.

The V gene is TRBV19, the J gene TRBJ2-1, with 10 bases identical to TRBD2. Germline loops: CDR1 LNHDA, CDR2 SQIVND (reference sequence). The CDR3 runs 15 residues. V lost 2 bases, J lost 5 bases, and 3 bases stayed unmatched. Here the CDR3 reads CASSIQRGGNNEQFF. For the CDR3, the DNA is TGTGCCAGTAGTATACAGCGGGGGGGCAACAATGAGCAGTTCTTC.

In this sample, this clone turned up once. This chain links TRBV5-1 with TRBJ2-7, with 8 bases aligning to TRBD1. The germline V gene has CDR1 SGHRS and CDR2 YFSETQ. Trimming cost V 0 bases and J 1 base; bases outside gene matches: 0. The CDR3 is made up of 14 amino acids. The CDR3 sequence: CASSLDRGSYEQYF. CDR3 nucleotides: TGCGCCAGCAGCTTGGACAGGGGGTCCTACGAGCAGTACTTC.

This chain links TRBV4-2 with TRBJ2-5; possibly TRBD2 for D (7 bases). The CDR3 spans 14 residues. The germline V gene has CDR1 LGHNA and CDR2 YNFKEQ. The V gene lost 0 bases and the J gene lost 5 bases, with 10 bases spanning the gap. The CDR3 DNA is TGTGCCAGCAGCCAAGAGGGGGGGCCCGAGACCCAGTACTTC. Protein: CASSQEGGPETQYF.

This chain uses TRBV28 with TRBJ1-2, with D hard to call. The CDR3 runs 12 residues. The germline V gene encodes CDR1 MDHEN and CDR2 SYDVKM. V lost 3 bases, J lost 8 bases, and 10 bases lay in between. The CDR3 reads CASSFARVGYTF. The CDR3 DNA follows: TGTGCCAGCAGTTTCGCTCGGGTCGGCTACACCTTC.

The chain recombines TRBV18 with TRBJ1-1, with D maybe TRBD1 (6 bases). Looked up from germline, CDR1 is KGHSH and CDR2 is LQKENI. V lost 3 bases to trimming and J lost 1 base, with 9 bases between them. The CDR3 totals 14 residues. The CDR3 region is CASSPGTKNTEAFF. The CDR3 coding sequence is TGTGCCAGCTCACCCGGGACAAAGAACACTGAAGCTTTCTTT.

This clone has a handful of counts. This chain joins TRBV7-3 and TRBJ2-3; D is ambiguous. The CDR3 consists of 13 residues. The germline V gene encodes CDR1 SGHTA and CDR2 FQGTGA. The V gene lost 0 bases and the J gene lost 6 bases, with 7 bases spanning the gap. The DNA for the CDR3 is TGTGCCAGCAGCTTAACGACGTCGGATACGCAGTATTTT. Translated: CASSLTTSDTQYF.

Concerning this clone itself: Possible read error: a much larger clone is one base away. CDR3 residues: CASSLDRGTGELFF. The CDR3 nucleotides read TGTGCCAGCAGCCTCGACAGGGGGACCGGGGAGCTGTTTTTT. The rearrangement uses TRBV28 and TRBJ2-2, with TRBD1 matching 9 bases. Looked up from germline, CDR1 is MDHEN and CDR2 is SYDVKM. CDR3 length: 14 amino acids. V was pared by 6 bases and J by 5 bases, with 4 bases of the junction left unmatched.

This rearrangement joins TRBV19 to TRBJ1-6; 8 nucleotides align to TRBD1. Germline values: CDR1 LNHDA, CDR2 SQIVND (reference sequence). Trimming at V came to 5 bases and at J to 5 bases, leaving 11 bases not matched to a gene. This CDR3 comprises 17 residues. The CDR3 DNA reads TGTGCCAGTAGTGGGGGCAGGGGGCTTGTGGATAATTCACCCCTCCACTTT. Its protein product is CASSGGRGLVDNSPLHF. The full variable domain, its missing parts supplied by reference TRBV19 and TRBJ1-6, is DGGITQSPKYLFRKEGQNVTLSCEQNLNHDAMYWYRQDPGQGLRLIYYSQIVNDFQKGDIAEGYSVSREKKESFPLTVTSAQKNPTAFYLCASSGGRGLVDNSPLHFGNGTRLTVT.

The rearrangement joins TRBV12-3 or TRBV12-4 to TRBJ1-2; D not resolved. CDR3 length: 13 amino acids. Trimming shortened V by 5 bases and J by 7 bases, and 14 bases separated the two germline ends. The CDR3 protein is CASSPLTASGYTF. The CDR3 DNA is TGTGCCAGCAGTCCCCTGACGGCCTCTGGCTACACCTTC.

The count of this clone is one. V usage is TRBV14 and J usage is TRBJ2-3; D is ambiguous. V lost 1 base and J lost 2, with 10 bases in between. This CDR3 spans 15 amino acids. CDR1 and CDR2 (germline): SGHDN, FVKESK. The DNA for the CDR3 is TGTGCCAGCAGCCAAGTTCAACCATACACAGATACGCAGTATTTT. This codes for CASSQVQPYTDTQYF.

The chain combines TRBV28 with TRBJ2-7, with D perhaps matching TRBD1 (6 bases). The V and J ends lost 7 bases and 5 bases respectively, with 18 bases between them. Germline CDR1 MDHEN, CDR2 SYDVKM. CDR3 size: 14 residues. Here the CDR3 DNA reads TGTGCCAGCACCGAGGGACAAAGGCCCCACGAGCAGTACTTC. Translating it yields CASTEGQRPHEQYF.

This clone was picked up a small number of times. The CDR3 DNA is TGTGCCAGCAGTTCCGTCCGGGACAGGGAGGAGTACTTC. It yields the protein CASSSVRDREEYF. The rearrangement joins TRBV6-2 or TRBV6-3 to TRBJ2-7; the match to TRBD1 covers 9 bases. Germline V gene lookup returns CDR1 MNHEY and CDR2 SVGEGT. CDR3 length: 13 residues. The trim removed 4 bases at V and 11 bases at J, leaving 9 bases unmatched.

The chain links TRBV9 to TRBJ2-3, with 10 bases fitting TRBD2. This CDR3 has 15 residues. Germline CDR1 SGDLS, CDR2 YYNGEE. V dropped 4 bases and J dropped 6; count of bases not matched to a gene: 8. The CDR3 sequence is CASSPAGGLPDTQYF. The CDR3, as DNA: TGTGCCAGCAGCCCAGCGGGGGGGCTTCCGGATACGCAGTATTTT.

This chain connects TRBV7-6 to TRBJ1-1, with D possibly TRBD1 on 5 matching bases. This CDR3 comprises 14 residues. Trimming left V 4 bases short and J 2 bases short, with 11 bases between. Germline CDR1 reads SGHVS; CDR2 reads FNYEAQ. The CDR3 nucleotides are TGTGCCAGCAGCTCGAGGGGCAAAAACACTGAAGCTTTCTTT. This codes for CASSSRGKNTEAFF.

This clone counts as medium-sized. The rearrangement joins TRBV7-3 to TRBJ1-2; no firm D call. The V end was cut by 1 base, the J end by 4 bases, with 13 bases between. Germline CDR1 is SGHTA and CDR2 is FQGTGA. The CDR3 is 15 residues long. The CDR3 DNA reads TGTGCCAGCAGCTTAATGTCAGCCAAGGTCTATGGCTACACCTTC. Encoded protein: CASSLMSAKVYGYTF.

This chain connects TRBV28 to TRBJ1-1; D is unclear. The CDR3 spans 14 residues. Germline CDR1 reads MDHEN; CDR2 reads SYDVKM. Trimming shortened V by 4 bases and J by 3 bases, and 12 bases separated the two germline ends. The CDR3 reads CASSSFDPDTEAFF. CDR3 in DNA: TGTGCCAGCAGTTCCTTTGACCCAGACACTGAAGCTTTCTTT.